This TCR beta chain emerged from a study of T cells in Graves' hyperthyroidism and ophthalmopathy. RNA transcripts yielded amplified TCR beta CDR3 regions. The HTBI primer set was used in a first-round RT-PCR of the TCR CDR3. TCRdb fed the multiplex PCR reads into MiXCR, producing one record per CDR3 protein. The profile shows over 150,000 distinct CDR3 sequences, around 17% of them singletons. This clonotype has at least ten counts. The CDR3 covers 15 residues. The V segment lost 6 bases and the J segment 1 base; nucleotides outside the gene matches: 4. Germline V lookup: CDR1 DFQATT, CDR2 SNEGSKA (reference sequence).

V is TRBV20-1 and J is TRBJ2-5, with TRBD2 identical over 14 bases. This TCR came from a woman aged 45 to 65 with Graves' hyperthyroidism. What was sequenced was blood. The CDR3 coding sequence is TGCAGTGCCACGGGACTAGCGGGAGTCCAAGAGACCCAGTACTTC. Protein sequence: CSATGLAGVQETQYF.